This TCR beta chain was sequenced during a study of regulatory and conventional T cells in RAG deficiency. Whole-study results and caveats: Omenn patients showed >80% Treg-Tconv overlap and shorter CDR3 lengths. Control T-cell subsets had markedly higher Shannon entropy and lower Simpson indices than RAG-deficient patients.

Generated by immunoSEQ multiplex PCR, the TCRdb table keeps only in-frame clones and is missing some. Seen here are thousands of clones, roughly four fifths observed once, and the top ten hold more than 10%. Germline V lookup: CDR1 MNHEY, CDR2 SMNVEV (reference sequence). The CDR3 runs 16 residues. Unmatched junction bases numbered 8, after V lost 3 bases and J lost 6 bases. With regard to this clone: Its antigen is as yet unknown.

These data were also reused for a study on regulatory T cells. As that report states: Amplification used 52 TRBV primers and 13 TRBJ primers. Skewed V and J usage and few unique V-J pairs marked patient repertoires, most in Tregs.

The TCR was taken from a human donor in good health. The material sequenced was CD8+ T cells sorted from blood. The J gene is TRBJ1-5, the V gene TRBV27; 10 nucleotides agree with TRBD1. The CDR3 region is CASSFGGTGVGQPQHF. The CDR3 nucleotides are TGTGCCAGCAGTTTTGGCGGGACAGGGGTCGGTCAGCCCCAGCATTTT.